The clone carrying this T cell receptor (delta chain) was counted a few times. A far bigger clonotype differs at one base, so this is likely a read error. In the same sample, other DNA sequences code for this CDR3. TCRdb redid the clone calls on the PCR reads with CATT. This table holds around 610 delta-chain clones, roughly 19% found once. This entry is derived from a study of human gamma delta and Vdelta1 T cells. Trimming pared 2 bases from V and 0 bases from J, leaving 37 bases between. Germline V gives CDR1 TSWWSYY, CDR2 QGS. The CDR3 extends over 24 amino acids. Sequencing used Vdelta1 gamma-delta T cells from blood. This sequence originates from a human donor in good health. The rearrangement uses TRDV1 and TRDJ1; the D is unclear. CDR3 sequence (DNA): TGTGCTCTTGGGGAATTGGGCCAGGCCCGACCACGAACTACCCATCGGAAGTACACCGATAAACTCATCTTT. Its translation: CALGELGQARPRTTHRKYTDKLIF.